The 30 T cell receptor beta chains presented below share a single source sample, sequenced in a study of T cell responses to AZD1222 COVID-19 vaccine. Generated by immunoSEQ multiplex PCR, the TCRdb table keeps only in-frame clones and is missing some. The sample yields about 170,000 clones, about nine tenths seen once. Sequencing was performed on peripheral blood, taken on day 0 of AZD1222 vaccination. Receptor source: an adult in good health.

V usage is TRBV5-1 and J usage is TRBJ2-7; 9 bases align to TRBD2. The V gene's germline CDR1 is SGHRS and CDR2 YFSETQ. V lost 1 base and J lost 4; bases outside the gene matches: 9. CDR3 length: 16 amino acids. CDR3 in amino acids: CASSLPSGEMLYEQYF. The CDR3 nucleotides are TGCGCCAGCAGCTTGCCTAGCGGGGAGATGCTGTACGAGCAGTACTTC.

The chain uses TRBV5-1 and TRBJ1-1, with D unresolved. Germline values: CDR1 SGHRS, CDR2 YFSETQ. CDR3 size: 13 residues. V was trimmed by 0 bases and J by 5 bases, leaving 8 bases between them. CDR3 DNA: TGCGCCAGCAGCTTGGGTTCAAGAACTGAAGCTTTCTTT. Protein sequence: CASSLGSRTEAFF.

As DNA, the CDR3 is TGTGCCAGCAGCTCTTCGGTAGGAGAGACCCAGTACTTC. Translated: CASSSSVGETQYF. The chain carries TRBV7-2 and TRBJ2-5; D is ambiguous. CDR1 and CDR2 from the germline V gene are SGHTA and FQGNSA. Trimming shortened V by 4 bases and J by 4 bases, and 10 bases separated the two germline ends. The CDR3 runs 13 residues.

The chain combines TRBV4-2 with TRBJ1-3; TRBD1 matches 8 bases. Losses at the gene ends were 1 base for V and 9 bases for J; bases not matched to a gene: 8. CDR1 is LGHNA, CDR2 YNFKEQ, per germline. The CDR3 totals 15 residues. The CDR3 nucleotides read TGTGCCAGCAGCCAAGGTGGACAGGGCGGCGGCACCATATATTTT. Residues: CASSQGGQGGGTIYF.

The chain employs TRBV7-8 and TRBJ1-1, with a possible D match to TRBD1 (5 bases). CDR1 and CDR2 (germline): SGHVS, FQNEAQ. The CDR3 length is 14 residues. The V and J ends lost 5 bases and 8 bases respectively, with 18 bases between them. The CDR3 DNA reads as TGTGCCAGCAGCCCGAGGGGAGGCGCGAGGGAAGCTTTCTTT. Translating gives CASSPRGGAREAFF.

Only one count was recorded for this clone. The chain has TRBV6-5 and TRBJ2-4; D gene unclear. This CDR3 has 14 residues. The V end was cut by 2 bases, the J end by 5 bases, with 10 bases between. CDR1 and CDR2 (germline): MNHEY, SVGAGI. The CDR3 DNA is TGTGCCAGCAGTTACGGTGCTGGAGAAAACATTCAGTACTTC. Residues: CASSYGAGENIQYF.

This clone appeared a single time. V gene TRBV5-1 combines with J gene TRBJ1-3; D perhaps matches TRBD1 (6 bases). CDR3 length: 15 residues. The germline V gene encodes CDR1 SGHRS and CDR2 YFSETQ. V was trimmed by 2 bases and J by 8 bases, leaving 17 bases between them. The CDR3 DNA reads as TGCGCCAGCAGCTTTCACCGGGGGCAAGGGGACACCATATATTTT. Its translation: CASSFHRGQGDTIYF.

J is TRBJ1-6 and V is TRBV5-1; 7 bases are a match to TRBD1. Germline loops: CDR1 SGHRS, CDR2 YFSETQ. This CDR3 has 15 residues. V lost 0 bases, J lost 8 bases, and 5 bases stayed unmatched. The CDR3 loop is CASSLVGQGDSPLHF. CDR3 sequence (DNA): TGCGCCAGCAGCTTGGTGGGCCAGGGGGATTCACCCCTCCACTTT. The whole variable domain, filled in from reference TRBV5-1 and TRBJ1-6, reads KAGVTQTPRYLIKTRGQQVTLSCSPISGHRSVSWYQQTPGQGLQFLFEYFSETQRNKGNFPGRFSGRQFSNSRSEMNVSTLELGDSALYLCASSLVGQGDSPLHFGNGTRLTVT.

The V call is TRBV6-5, the J call TRBJ1-5; D not resolved. The V and J ends lost 4 bases and 0 bases respectively, with 10 bases between them. Germline CDR1 is MNHEY and CDR2 is SVGAGI. This CDR3 has 15 residues. The CDR3, as DNA: TGTGCCAGCAGTTCCCTGACACATAGCAATCAGCCCCAGCATTTT. Translating it yields CASSSLTHSNQPQHF.

In this sample, this clone turned up a few times. The chain couples TRBV18 to TRBJ2-7; tentatively, D is TRBD2 (5 bases). Trimming removed 6 bases from V and 5 bases from J, with 14 bases in between. This CDR3 comprises 13 residues. Germline CDR1 reads KGHSH; CDR2 reads LQKENI. The CDR3 is CASSEGEVHEQYF. DNA of the CDR3: TGTGCCAGCTCTGAGGGAGAGGTACACGAGCAGTACTTC.

The V gene is TRBV21-1, the J gene TRBJ2-7. TRBV21-1 is a pseudogene segment. The CDR3 has 13 residues. The CDR3 protein is CASPIPRSYEQYF. In DNA, the CDR3 is TGTGCCAGCCCAATCCCCCGATCCTACGAGCAGTACTTC.

This chain links TRBV19 with TRBJ2-6; D is perhaps TRBD2 (5 bases). The CDR3 sequence is 15 residues long. V dropped 2 bases and J dropped 4 bases, with 9 bases sitting between them. Germline loops: CDR1 LNHDA, CDR2 SQIVND (reference sequence). Here the CDR3 reads CASSITSGGANVLTF. CDR3 DNA: TGTGCCAGTAGTATAACGTCGGGGGGGGCCAACGTCCTGACTTTC.

This clone was observed a single time. CDR3 sequence reads: CASRGTGGHEQFF. As DNA, the CDR3 is TGTGCCAGCAGGGGGACGGGGGGCCATGAGCAGTTCTTC. The chain combines TRBV5-4 with TRBJ2-1; maybe TRBD2 (7 bases). CDR3 length: 13 amino acids. Looked up from germline, CDR1 is SGHNT and CDR2 is YYREEE (reference sequence). Trimming stripped 5 bases from V and 8 bases from J, with 14 bases between.

The gene calls are TRBV30 and TRBJ2-3, with unresolved D. Germline CDR1 GTSNPN, CDR2 SVGIG (reference sequence). This CDR3 has 12 residues. V was cut by 4 bases and J by 2 bases, with 7 bases left in between. The CDR3 sequence is CAWTLLTDTQYF. CDR3 in DNA: TGTGCCTGGACTCTCCTCACAGATACGCAGTATTTT.

This clone appeared once. The chain links TRBV6-2 or TRBV6-3 to TRBJ2-5; TRBD2 aligns across 9 bases. CDR1 and CDR2 from the germline V gene are MNHEY and SVGEGT. The J segment lost 4 bases and the V segment lost 0 bases, leaving 6 bases of the junction unmatched. The CDR3 is 16 amino acids. CDR3 in amino acids: CASSYSGGGAGETQYF. CDR3 coding DNA: TGTGCCAGCAGTTACTCTGGCGGGGGGGCCGGAGAGACCCAGTACTTC.

The chain couples TRBV11-2 to TRBJ2-6; weak D call: TRBD2 (7 bases). V was cut by 5 bases and J by 2 bases, with 13 bases left in between. This CDR3 is 16 amino acids long. Germline V gene sequence: CDR1 SGHAT, CDR2 FQNNGV. The CDR3 DNA reads as TGTGCCAGCAGCAACCGAGGGGGGGCTGGGGCCAACGTCCTGACTTTC. Its protein is CASSNRGGAGANVLTF.

This rearrangement joins TRBV2 to TRBJ1-5; D uncertain. Germline values: CDR1 SNHLY, CDR2 FYNNEI. With 8 bases removed from V and 3 bases from J, the gap between germline ends came to 14 bases. The CDR3 totals 14 residues. The CDR3 protein is CASALSRFNQPQHF. In DNA, the CDR3 is TGTGCCAGCGCCTTGAGTAGGTTCAATCAGCCCCAGCATTTT.

This clone was observed a handful of times. The chain couples TRBV27 to TRBJ1-1; D unclear. Trimming pared 3 bases from V and 11 bases from J, leaving 16 bases between. The CDR3 spans 13 residues. Germline V gene sequence: CDR1 MNHEY, CDR2 SMNVEV (reference sequence). As DNA, the CDR3 is TGTGCCAGCAGTTTCCTGGCCACCGGGGTCGCTTTCTTT. This encodes CASSFLATGVAFF.

V and J are TRBV29-1 and TRBJ1-4; D not certain. The CDR3 extends over 14 amino acids. Per germline, CDR1 SQVTM and CDR2 ANQGSEA. V lost 6 bases and J 4 bases, leaving 15 bases between the germline ends. CDR3 protein: CSVGDDGYNEKLFF. CDR3 coding DNA: TGCAGCGTCGGAGATGACGGCTATAATGAAAAACTGTTTTTT.

This clone was seen more than once but under ten times. The chain links TRBV2 to TRBJ1-1; D remains unclear. The CDR3 spans 13 residues. Deletions cut 4 bases from V and 5 bases from J, with 11 bases between. Looked up from germline, CDR1 is SNHLY and CDR2 is FYNNEI. The CDR3: CASSVRQTTEAFF. The CDR3, as DNA: TGTGCCAGCAGTGTAAGGCAGACTACTGAAGCTTTCTTT.

This sequence joins TRBV28 and TRBJ2-7; D not resolved. Germline V CDR1 and CDR2: MDHEN, SYDVKM. The V end was cut by 3 bases, the J end by 0 bases, with 9 bases between. The CDR3 is made up of 14 amino acids. CDR3 bases: TGTGCCAGCAGTTTGAGACTGAACTCCTACGAGCAGTACTTC. This translates into CASSLRLNSYEQYF.

The chain couples TRBV3-1 (or the pseudogene TRBV3-2) to TRBJ2-5; D perhaps matches TRBD2 (6 bases). V shed 0 bases and J shed 1 base, with 9 bases lying between them. Germline V gene sequence: CDR1 LGHDT, CDR2 YNNKEL (reference sequence). The CDR3 spans 15 residues. CDR3 nucleotide sequence: TGTGCCAGCAGCCAAGACGCGGGACCCCAAGAGACCCAGTACTTC. Protein product: CASSQDAGPQETQYF.

This rearrangement joins TRBV5-1 to TRBJ2-1, with TRBD1 identical over 7 bases. With V trimmed by 0 bases and J by 0 bases, 6 bases remained unmatched. This CDR3 is built from 17 residues. Per the germline V gene, CDR1 is SGHRS and CDR2 is YFSETQ. The CDR3 region has the DNA TGCGCCAGCAGCTTGGAGCCGACAGGGAGCTCCTACAATGAGCAGTTCTTC. It codes for CASSLEPTGSSYNEQFF.

This clone was seen a single time. This chain links TRBV7-8 with TRBJ1-4; possible D gene TRBD1, 5 bases. CDR1 is SGHVS and CDR2 is FQNEAQ in the germline V gene. The CDR3 covers 14 residues. Trimming cost V 5 bases and J 3 bases, with 10 bases left between them. The CDR3 protein is CASSKRGPNEKLFF. The CDR3 DNA reads TGTGCCAGCAGCAAACGGGGCCCTAATGAAAAACTGTTTTTT.

This clone occurred a few times. The chain combines TRBV13 with TRBJ1-2; 7 bases fit TRBD1. V gave up 5 bases and J gave up 6 bases; unmatched junction bases: 9. The CDR3 has 14 amino acids. Per the germline V gene, CDR1 is PRHDT and CDR2 is FYEKMQ (reference sequence). The CDR3 coding sequence is TGTGCCAGCAGCACCGGGACAGAGCAGGATGGCTACACCTTC. It is translated as CASSTGTEQDGYTF.

The chain links TRBV2 to TRBJ1-1; TRBD1 might be the D (5 bases). Germline V gene sequence: CDR1 SNHLY, CDR2 FYNNEI. Deletions cut 6 bases from V and 1 base from J, with 15 bases between. This CDR3 region has 15 residues. The CDR3 here is CASSPDRGGNTEAFF. The CDR3 nucleotides are TGTGCCAGCAGCCCCGATCGTGGGGGGAACACTGAAGCTTTCTTT.

The chain joins TRBV6-2 or TRBV6-3 to TRBJ2-7, with TRBD1 matching over 7 bases. Germline loops: CDR1 MNHEY, CDR2 SVGEGT. With 5 bases clipped from V and 0 bases from J, the junction kept 10 bases outside the gene matches. The CDR3 is made up of 16 amino acids. DNA of the CDR3: TGTGCCAGCAGTCCACAAGGGACAGTTTTCTCCTACGAGCAGTACTTC. Translation: CASSPQGTVFSYEQYF.

The rearrangement joins TRBV4-2 to TRBJ1-3; a possible D gene is TRBD1 (6 bases). Per the germline V gene, CDR1 is LGHNA and CDR2 is YNFKEQ. The CDR3 spans 15 residues. V was shortened by 6 bases and J by 0 bases, with 12 bases between the two germline ends. The CDR3 protein is CASRETGSSGNTIYF. CDR3 DNA: TGTGCCAGCAGGGAAACAGGGAGCTCTGGAAACACCATATATTTT.

The chain joins TRBV7-6 to TRBJ2-2, with D possibly matching TRBD2 (6 bases). This CDR3 comprises 15 residues. Trimming removed 7 bases from V and 1 base from J, with 13 bases in between. Germline V gene lookup returns CDR1 SGHVS and CDR2 FNYEAQ. CDR3 amino acids: CASTKGTGNTGELFF. CDR3 nucleotides: TGTGCCAGCACCAAGGGGACTGGGAACACCGGGGAGCTGTTTTTT.

A few counts support this clone. The genes are TRBV25-1 and TRBJ2-1; 9 bases fit TRBD1. Looked up from germline, CDR1 is MGHDK and CDR2 is SYGVNS. CDR3 length: 16 amino acids. Germline trimming cut 4 bases from V and 4 bases from J; bases unmatched to any gene: 8. As DNA, the CDR3 is TGTGCCAGCAGTGTACAGGGGACAGGGTTTTACAATGAGCAGTTCTTC. Its protein product is CASSVQGTGFYNEQFF.